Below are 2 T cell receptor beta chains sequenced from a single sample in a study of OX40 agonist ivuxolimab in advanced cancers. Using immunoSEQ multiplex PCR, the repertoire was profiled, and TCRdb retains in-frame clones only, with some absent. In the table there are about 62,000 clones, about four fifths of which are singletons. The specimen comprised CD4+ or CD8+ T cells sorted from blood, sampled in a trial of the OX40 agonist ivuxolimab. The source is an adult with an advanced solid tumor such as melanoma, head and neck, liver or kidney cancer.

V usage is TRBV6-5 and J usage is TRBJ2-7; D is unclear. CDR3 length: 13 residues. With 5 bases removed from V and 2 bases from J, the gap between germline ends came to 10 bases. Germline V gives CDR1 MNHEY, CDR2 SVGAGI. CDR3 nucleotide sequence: TGTGCCAGCAGTAATGGTCGGACCTACGAGCAGTACTTC. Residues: CASSNGRTYEQYF.

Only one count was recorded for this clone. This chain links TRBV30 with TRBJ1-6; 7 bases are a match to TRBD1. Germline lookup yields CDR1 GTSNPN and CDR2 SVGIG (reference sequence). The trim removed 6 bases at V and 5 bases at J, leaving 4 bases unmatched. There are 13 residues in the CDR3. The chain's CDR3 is CACAGQNNSPLHF. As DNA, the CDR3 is TGTGCCTGCGCGGGACAGAATAATTCACCCCTCCACTTT.